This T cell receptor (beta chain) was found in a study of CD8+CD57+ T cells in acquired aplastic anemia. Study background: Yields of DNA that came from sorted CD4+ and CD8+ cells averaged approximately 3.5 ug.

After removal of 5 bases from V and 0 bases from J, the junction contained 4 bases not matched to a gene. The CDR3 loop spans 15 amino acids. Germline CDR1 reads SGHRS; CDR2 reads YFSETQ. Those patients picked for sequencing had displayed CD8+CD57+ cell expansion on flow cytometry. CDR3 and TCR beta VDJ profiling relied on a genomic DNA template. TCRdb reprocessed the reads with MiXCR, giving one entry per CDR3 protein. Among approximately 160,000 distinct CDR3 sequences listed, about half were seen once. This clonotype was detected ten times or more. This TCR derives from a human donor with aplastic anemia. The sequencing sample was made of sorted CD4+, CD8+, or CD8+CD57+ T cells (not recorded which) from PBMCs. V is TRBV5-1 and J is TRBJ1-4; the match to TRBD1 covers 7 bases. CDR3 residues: CASSQGGSTNEKLFF. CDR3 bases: TGCGCCAGCAGTCAGGGGGGCTCAACTAATGAAAAACTGTTTTTT.